The TCR beta chain under discussion was sequenced for a study of shared clonotypes between healthy human individuals. Study-level background: Donors had three CD4 naive, three CD4 memory, two CD8 naive and one CD8 memory plate apiece. General observations from the study: Clonotypes which were not shared had lower generation probabilities than clonotypes that all four donors shared. The study found about 5% of naive CD4 clonotypes shared across a few donors.

Clones were sequenced by immunoSEQ multiplex PCR, and TCRdb holds only the in-frame ones, with some missing. This table has some 1.5 million clones, about 98% appearing once. A word on this clone: Its matching antigen is unknown.

The V segment lost 3 bases and the J segment 4 bases; nucleotides outside the gene matches: 2. This CDR3 contains 14 residues. The germline gives CDR1 SGDLS, CDR2 YYNGEE. V is TRBV9 and J is TRBJ1-5; TRBD1 matches at 9 bases. The sequencing sample was made of naive CD4+ T cells sorted from blood. Subset: CD45RA+ positively selected. This TCR derives from a man aged 30 to 45 in good health. CDR3 in DNA: TGTGCCAGCAGCGACGGACAGGGGAATCAGCCCCAGCATTTT. Residues: CASSDGQGNQPQHF.